These 11 T cell receptor beta chains were all obtained from the same sample, sequenced in a study of CD8+CD57+ T cells in acquired aplastic anemia. According to the study, genomic DNA was the template for TCR beta VDJ and CDR3 profiling. In TCRdb, the reads were re-called with MiXCR into one record per CDR3 protein. Altogether 200,000 to 250,000 distinct CDR3 sequences are present, approximately 60% being singletons, with the ten largest covering approximately 32%. The sequenced material came from sorted CD4+, CD8+, or CD8+CD57+ T cells (not recorded which) from PBMCs. The receptors stem from a human donor in good health.

The genes are TRBV29-1 and TRBJ1-2; the match to TRBD1 covers 9 bases. Germline V lookup: CDR1 SQVTM, CDR2 ANQGSEA. This CDR3 comprises 17 residues. V lost 4 bases, J lost 4 bases, and 16 bases stayed unmatched. The CDR3 spells CSVANTGQGIGSYGYTF. Here the CDR3 DNA reads TGCAGCGTTGCCAACACGGGACAGGGTATCGGGTCCTATGGCTACACCTTC.

This clonotype was detected ten times or more. The gene calls are TRBV3-1 and TRBJ1-4, with 10 bases aligning to TRBD1. Per the germline V gene, CDR1 is LGHDT and CDR2 is YNNKEL (reference sequence). J lost 7 bases, V lost 3 bases, and 2 bases had no gene match. The CDR3 loop spans 14 amino acids. The CDR3 loop reads CASSHGTGVEKLFF. CDR3 sequence (DNA): TGTGCCAGCAGCCACGGGACAGGGGTTGAAAAACTGTTTTTT.

The gene calls are TRBV19 and TRBJ1-1; the D is unclear. V dropped 3 bases and J dropped 1 base, with 9 bases sitting between them. The germline V gene has CDR1 LNHDA and CDR2 SQIVND (reference sequence). The CDR3 is made up of 14 amino acids. The CDR3 bases are TGTGCCAGTAGTATCTGGGGATCGAACACTGAAGCTTTCTTT. Its translation: CASSIWGSNTEAFF.

V usage is TRBV20-1 and J usage is TRBJ2-5, with 9 bases matching TRBD2. V shed 3 bases and J 5 bases; nucleotides not matched to a gene: 10. The CDR3 contains 15 residues. The germline V gene has CDR1 DFQATT and CDR2 SNEGSKA (reference sequence). The chain's CDR3 is CSASSVRGGQETQYF. In DNA, the CDR3 is TGCAGTGCTAGCTCGGTGCGGGGGGGCCAGGAGACCCAGTACTTC.

Comment on this clonotype: One junction end disagrees with the germline gene, perhaps due to a read error. The V gene is TRBV2, the J gene TRBJ2-1, with TRBD1 matching over 9 bases. The CDR3 has 15 residues. The germline V gene encodes CDR1 SNHLY and CDR2 FYNNEI. The CDR3 loop reads CASSQGQGVYDEQLF. The CDR3 nucleotides are TGTGCCAGCAGCCAGGGACAGGGAGTTTACGATGAGCAGCTCTTC.

This clonotype is a singleton in its sample. This chain connects TRBV7-2 to TRBJ1-2; D is unresolved. Trimming took 2 bases from V and 3 from J, leaving 19 bases between them. Germline CDR1 reads SGHTA; CDR2 reads FQGNSA. The length of the CDR3 is 17 residues. CDR3 sequence: CASSLWVFGGRDYGYTF. Written as DNA, the CDR3 is TGTGCCAGCAGCTTATGGGTATTCGGTGGAAGGGACTATGGCTACACCTTC.

The V and J genes are TRBV5-1 and TRBJ2-2; TRBD1 agrees at 12 bases. Germline V gene lookup returns CDR1 SGHRS and CDR2 YFSETQ. V dropped 6 bases and J dropped 5; count of bases not matched to a gene: 8. This CDR3 contains 16 residues. DNA for the CDR3: TGCGCCAGCAAGGAGGGACAGGGGGCAAGTACCGGGGAGCTGTTTTTT. The encoded protein is CASKEGQGASTGELFF.

The chain couples TRBV7-9 to TRBJ2-5, with 8 bases identical to TRBD1. CDR3 length: 17 residues. Germline CDR1 and CDR2: SEHNR and FQNEAQ (reference sequence). The V gene end was trimmed by 4 bases and the J gene end by 3 bases; junction bases not matched to a gene: 13. The CDR3 loop is CASSSTRDRQRKETQYF. The CDR3 bases are TGTGCCAGCAGCTCGACCCGGGACAGGCAGAGGAAAGAGACCCAGTACTTC.

Concerning this clonotype: The junction and the germline gene differ at one end; a read error may be behind it. V and J are TRBV5-1 and TRBJ2-1; 8 bases line up with TRBD2. Germline loops: CDR1 SGHRS, CDR2 YFSETQ. The CDR3 consists of 18 residues. Written as DNA, the CDR3 is TGTGCCAGCAGCTTGTCCATCTCTAGCGGGTTTTCGTCCAATGAGCAGTTCTTC. Protein product: CASSLSISSGFSSNEQFF.

This chain joins TRBV19 and TRBJ1-1; D is ambiguous. This CDR3 has 14 residues. Trimming took 1 base from V and 1 from J, leaving 7 bases between them. From germline, CDR1 is LNHDA and CDR2 SQIVND (reference sequence). The CDR3, as DNA: TGTGCCAGTAGTATAGCCCCACCGAACACTGAAGCTTTCTTT. Its protein product is CASSIAPPNTEAFF. Drawing the rest from reference TRBV19 and TRBJ1-1, the complete variable domain is DGGITQSPKYLFRKEGQNVTLSCEQNLNHDAMYWYRQDPGQGLRLIYYSQIVNDFQKGDIAEGYSVSREKKESFPLTVTSAQKNPTAFYLCASSIAPPNTEAFFGQGTRLTVV.

The chain combines TRBV7-8 with TRBJ2-1, with TRBD1 as a possible D gene (5 bases). The CDR3 is made up of 12 amino acids. Trimming stripped 5 bases from V and 9 bases from J, with 11 bases between. The germline V gene has CDR1 SGHVS and CDR2 FQNEAQ. CDR3 coding DNA: TGTGCCAGCAGCAATAGGGGCATTGAGCAGTTCTTC. Its protein is CASSNRGIEQFF.